The text below deals with one TCR beta chain. What it binds is unknown. The libraries were made with immunoSEQ version 4 in survey mode. Sequenced by immunoSEQ multiplex PCR; TCRdb stores in-frame clones only, minus some. The sample shows just under 20,000 clones, 70% to 80% of them seen only once. The sample comes from a study of persistence of HIV-infected CD4 T cells. Study-wide background: Multiple blood draws of up to about 180 mL, except two donors with single leukapheresis. General observations from the study: Proviral oligoclonality tracked with TCR oligoclonality within the same sorted cells. Antigen-responding cells were enriched for degenerate expanded CDR3beta sequences.

V dropped 4 bases and J dropped 2; count of bases not matched to a gene: 7. This CDR3 is 15 amino acids long. The germline gives CDR1 LNHDA, CDR2 SQIVND (reference sequence). Lysates of CMV-infected fibroblasts at around 9.9 ug/mL stimulated these cells. Responding CD4+ T cells were sorted by upregulation of both CD40 ligand and CD69. Before stimulation, PBMCs underwent CD8+ T cell depletion. The V and J genes are TRBV19 and TRBJ1-2; 7 bases line up with TRBD1. The sequences come from CD4+ T cells sorted from PBMCs after 18-hour stimulation, collected from a patient who received antiretroviral therapy. The sequence derives from an adult man with HIV who was CMV-seropositive. This CDR3 is CASSTTGMGNYGYTF. The DNA of the CDR3 is TGTGCCAGTAGTACGACAGGGATGGGAAACTATGGCTACACCTTC.